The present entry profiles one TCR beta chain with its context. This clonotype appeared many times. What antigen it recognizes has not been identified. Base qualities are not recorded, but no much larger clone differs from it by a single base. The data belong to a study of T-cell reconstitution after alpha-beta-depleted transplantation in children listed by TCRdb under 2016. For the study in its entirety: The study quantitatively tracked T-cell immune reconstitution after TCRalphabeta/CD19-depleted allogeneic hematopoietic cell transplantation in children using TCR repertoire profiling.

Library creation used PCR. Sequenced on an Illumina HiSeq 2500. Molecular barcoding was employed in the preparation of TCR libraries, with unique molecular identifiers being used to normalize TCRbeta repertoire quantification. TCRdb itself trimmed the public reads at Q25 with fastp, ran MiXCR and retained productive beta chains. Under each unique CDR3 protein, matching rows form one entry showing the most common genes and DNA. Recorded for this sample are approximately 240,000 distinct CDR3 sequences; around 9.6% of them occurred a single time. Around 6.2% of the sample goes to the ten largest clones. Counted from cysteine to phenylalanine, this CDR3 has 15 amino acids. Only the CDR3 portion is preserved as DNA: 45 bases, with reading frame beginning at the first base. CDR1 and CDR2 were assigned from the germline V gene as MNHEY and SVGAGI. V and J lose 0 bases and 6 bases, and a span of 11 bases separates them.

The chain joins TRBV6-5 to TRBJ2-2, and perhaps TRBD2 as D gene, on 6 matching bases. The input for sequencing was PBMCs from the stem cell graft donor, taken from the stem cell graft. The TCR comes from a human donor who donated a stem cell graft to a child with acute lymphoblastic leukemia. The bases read TGTGCCAGCAGTTACTCCGGGGGATACCCCGGGGAGCTGTTTTTT. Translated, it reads CASSYSGGYPGELFF.